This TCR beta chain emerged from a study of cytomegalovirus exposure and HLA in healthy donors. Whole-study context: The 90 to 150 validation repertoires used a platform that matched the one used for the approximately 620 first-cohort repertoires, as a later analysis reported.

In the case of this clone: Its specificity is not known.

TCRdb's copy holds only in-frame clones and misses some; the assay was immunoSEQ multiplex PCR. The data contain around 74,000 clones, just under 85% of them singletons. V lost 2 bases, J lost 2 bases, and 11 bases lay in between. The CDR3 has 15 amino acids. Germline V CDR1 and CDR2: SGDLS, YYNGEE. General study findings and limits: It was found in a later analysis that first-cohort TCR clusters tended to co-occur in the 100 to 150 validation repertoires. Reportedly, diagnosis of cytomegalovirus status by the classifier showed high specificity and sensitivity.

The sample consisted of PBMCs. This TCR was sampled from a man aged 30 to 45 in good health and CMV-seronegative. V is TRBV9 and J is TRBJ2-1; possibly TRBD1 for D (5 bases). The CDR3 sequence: CASSVQGLPYNEQFF. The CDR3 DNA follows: TGTGCCAGCAGCGTTCAGGGTCTCCCCTACAATGAGCAGTTCTTC.